This T cell receptor (beta chain) was recorded in a study of CD8 T cells in ankylosing spondylitis. Study-level findings and limits: Within matched ankylosing spondylitis synovial fluid, disease-linked clones were reportedly significantly enriched. Relatively rare in peripheral blood, disease-linked clones were also CD8+.

This clonotype was seen at least ten times. Its target is not known. The germline V gene has CDR1 SGHRS and CDR2 YFSETQ. The CDR3 sequence is 15 residues long. V dropped 2 bases and J dropped 3; count of bases not matched to a gene: 5. By quantitative 5'-RACE with molecular barcodes, the TCR beta libraries were made. TCRdb re-analysed the 5' RACE reads in MiXCR, keeping a single row per CDR3 protein. The table has 200,000 to 300,000 distinct CDR3 sequences, around 11% seen once. Input material: blood, either unsorted or a sorted T cell fraction (not recorded which). This receptor was obtained from a male donor with ankylosing spondylitis or in good health (not recorded which). V and J are TRBV5-1 and TRBJ2-7; 10 nucleotides line up with TRBD1. The CDR3: CASSFGTGAIYEQYF. As DNA, the CDR3 is TGCGCCAGCAGCTTTGGGACAGGGGCGATCTACGAGCAGTACTTC.